These 21 T cell receptor beta chains originate from one sample sequenced in a study of vaccination and CD4 T cells after COVID-19. Sequence data for DNA of cultured CD4+ T cells were generated by the Oncomine TCR Beta short-read assay. TCRdb recomputed calls from the PCR reads with MiXCR, one row per CDR3 protein. Of 15,000 to 20,000 distinct CDR3 sequences in the sample, roughly 56% were seen once. The treatment: roughly ten-day PBMC culture with coronavirus spike peptide pools or control peptides (ViraFEST assay). These receptors have no known antigen. The sample in question was CD4+ T cells from blood, cultured in vitro, obtained after SARS-CoV-2 vaccination. These receptor sequences come from a human donor who had recovered from COVID-19.

V is TRBV20-1 and J is TRBJ2-7; the D gene is possibly TRBD2 (6 bases). Trimming shortened V by 3 bases and J by 7 bases, and 16 bases separated the two germline ends. The CDR3 totals 13 residues. Germline CDR1 reads DFQATT; CDR2 reads SNEGSKA (reference sequence). The CDR3 reads CSASALAEREQYF. The DNA of the CDR3 is TGCAGTGCTAGTGCATTAGCGGAGCGGGAGCAGTACTTC.

V and J are TRBV11-3 and TRBJ1-1; D gene ambiguous. CDR1 and CDR2 (germline): SGHNT, YENEEA. The ends were cut back, 2 bases at V and 0 bases at J, with 4 bases in the middle. This CDR3 contains 13 residues. CDR3 DNA: TGTGCCAGCAGCTTATGGATGAACACTGAAGCTTTCTTT. It translates to CASSLWMNTEAFF.

V usage is TRBV29-1 and J usage is TRBJ1-1; D is uncertain. The germline V gene has CDR1 SQVTM and CDR2 ANQGSEA. Trimming removed 1 base at V and 4 bases at J, with 13 bases between. The CDR3 runs to 14 residues. CDR3 bases: TGCAGCGTTGAAGTTCAAGGGTTGGGCACTGAAGCTTTCTTT. This gives the protein CSVEVQGLGTEAFF. The full variable domain, completed using reference TRBV29-1 and TRBJ1-1, is SAVISQKPSRDICQRGTSLTIQCQVDSQVTMMFWYRQQPGQSLTLIATANQGSEATYESGFVIDKFPISRPNLTFSTLTVSNMSPEDSSIYLCSVEVQGLGTEAFFGQGTRLTVV.

The V and J genes are TRBV7-9 and TRBJ1-6, with 8 positions matching TRBD1. CDR1 is SEHNR, CDR2 FQNEAQ, per germline (reference sequence). The trim removed 5 bases at V and 9 bases at J, leaving 9 bases unmatched. The CDR3 runs to 15 residues. The CDR3: CASSIDRGSGSPLHF. In nucleotides, the CDR3 is TGTGCCAGCAGCATAGACAGGGGATCGGGTTCACCCCTCCACTTT.

The chain has TRBV6-4 and TRBJ2-1; possible D gene TRBD1, 6 bases. The V end was cut by 6 bases, the J end by 4 bases, with 19 bases between. The CDR3 contains 16 residues. Germline V CDR1 and CDR2: MRHNA, SNTAGT. CDR3 sequence reads: CASSPTDRGRYNEQFF. The CDR3 nucleotides are TGTGCCAGCAGCCCTACGGACAGAGGAAGGTACAATGAGCAGTTCTTC.

The chain employs TRBV7-3 and TRBJ1-1; D is possibly TRBD1 (5 bases). CDR1 is SGHTA and CDR2 is FQGTGA in the germline V gene. Trimming took off 5 bases at V and 7 bases at J, with 14 bases between the two ends. This CDR3 is built from 13 residues. CDR3 coding DNA: TGTGCCAGCAGCCGCGGGGGGGGAAGTGAAGCTTTCTTT. It encodes CASSRGGGSEAFF.

This clonotype has a handful of counts. The rearrangement links TRBV27 to TRBJ2-5; 13 bases align to TRBD2. Germline CDR1 reads MNHEY; CDR2 reads SMNVEV (reference sequence). J lost 1 base, V lost 5 bases, and 4 bases had no gene match. The CDR3 consists of 16 residues. The CDR3 DNA sequence: TGTGCCAGCAGTCTGACTAGCGGGAGGCTCCAAGAGACCCAGTACTTC. Protein: CASSLTSGRLQETQYF.

This chain uses TRBV5-1 with TRBJ2-2, with 15 bases that match TRBD2. This CDR3 has 18 amino acids. Germline V lookup: CDR1 SGHRS, CDR2 YFSETQ. V shed 4 bases and J 3 bases; nucleotides not matched to a gene: 7. The CDR3 here is CASSRGLAGGPDTGELFF. The CDR3, as DNA: TGCGCCAGCAGCCGCGGACTAGCGGGAGGGCCGGACACCGGGGAGCTGTTTTTT.

This clonotype was detected a few times. This chain uses TRBV24-1 with TRBJ2-2; D is uncertain. The CDR3 length is 16 residues. CDR1 and CDR2 from the germline V gene are KGHDR and SFDVKD. V shed 4 bases and J shed 5 bases, with 16 bases lying between them. The CDR3 nucleotides read TGTGCCACCAGTGAGGCGCACGGAACCCTGACCGGGGAGCTGTTTTTT. It translates to CATSEAHGTLTGELFF.

This chain connects TRBV11-3 to TRBJ1-1, with D unresolved. In germline, CDR1 is SGHNT, CDR2 YENEEA. The V end was cut by 6 bases, the J end by 4 bases, with 12 bases between. The CDR3 totals 13 residues. CDR3 amino acids: CASRPTYSTEAFF. CDR3 in DNA: TGTGCCAGCAGGCCGACATATAGCACTGAAGCTTTCTTT. The full variable domain, completed using reference TRBV11-3 and TRBJ1-1, is EAGVVQSPRYKIIEKKQPVAFWCNPISGHNTLYWYLQNLGQGPELLIRYENEEAVDDSQLPKDRFSAERLKGVDSTLKIQPAELGDSAVYLCASRPTYSTEAFFGQGTRLTVV.

The chain combines TRBV11-3 with TRBJ2-5; 7 nucleotides match TRBD1. V was clipped by 5 bases and J by 1 base; unmatched bases: 4. This CDR3 has 14 residues. CDR1 is SGHNT and CDR2 is YENEEA in the germline V gene. This chain's CDR3 is CASSDDRAQETQYF. DNA of the CDR3: TGTGCCAGCAGCGACGACAGGGCCCAAGAGACCCAGTACTTC.

To note about this clonotype: At one end, the junction sequence differs from germline, possibly due to a read error. V gene TRBV5-8 combines with J gene TRBJ2-3; no reliable D call. The CDR3 consists of 11 residues. Per germline, CDR1 SGHTS and CDR2 YDEGEE. The CDR3 DNA is TGTGCCAGCAGCTTGGGTGGCCTCACCCTCTTT. This gives the protein CASSLGGLTLF.

V and J are TRBV27 and TRBJ1-6, with no clear D. The V gene's germline CDR1 is MNHEY and CDR2 SMNVEV (reference sequence). The CDR3 has 14 amino acids. Trimming shortened V by 5 bases and J by 0 bases, and 5 bases separated the two germline ends. CDR3 amino acids: CASSPSSYNSPLHF. The CDR3 DNA reads as TGTGCCAGCAGTCCGAGCTCCTATAATTCACCCCTCCACTTT.

The gene calls are TRBV20-1 and TRBJ1-5; TRBD1 matches at 10 bases. The CDR3 consists of 17 residues. Germline assignment: CDR1 DFQATT and CDR2 SNEGSKA (reference sequence). The junction had 12 bases not matched to a gene; V was cut back by 7 bases and J by 0 bases. The CDR3 sequence: CSVPLGQGTYSNQPQHF. Here the CDR3 DNA reads TGCAGTGTCCCGTTGGGACAGGGGACATATAGCAATCAGCCCCAGCATTTT.

This clonotype was seen only once. V usage is TRBV20-1 and J usage is TRBJ2-3; 10 bases fit TRBD2. V dropped 4 bases and J dropped 2; count of bases not matched to a gene: 6. The CDR3 runs to 15 residues. Looked up from germline, CDR1 is DFQATT and CDR2 is SNEGSKA (reference sequence). The CDR3 sequence is CSATVSGGTTDTQYF. The CDR3 DNA reads as TGCAGTGCTACCGTTAGCGGGGGGACCACAGATACGCAGTATTTT.

The V gene is TRBV2, the J gene TRBJ1-1; no clear D gene. Germline loops: CDR1 SNHLY, CDR2 FYNNEI. The ends were cut back, 4 bases at V and 4 bases at J, with 16 bases in the middle. CDR3 length: 15 amino acids. The CDR3 sequence is CASSVTLPVGTEAFF. CDR3 bases: TGTGCCAGCAGTGTCACACTACCGGTGGGCACTGAAGCTTTCTTT.

The sample holds a few counts of this clonotype. The chain carries TRBV27 and TRBJ1-5, with 8 positions matching TRBD1. The CDR3 runs to 17 residues. Germline lookup yields CDR1 MNHEY and CDR2 SMNVEV (reference sequence). The V gene end was trimmed by 0 bases and the J gene end by 1 base; junction bases not matched to a gene: 5. The CDR3 region is CASSLSGQGGSNQPQHF. CDR3 coding DNA: TGTGCCAGCAGTTTATCCGGACAGGGTGGGAGCAATCAGCCCCAGCATTTT.

The chain is built from TRBV6-2 or TRBV6-3 and TRBJ2-1, with 12 positions matching TRBD1. Per germline, CDR1 MNHEY and CDR2 SVGEGT. After removal of 5 bases from V and 7 bases from J, the junction contained 9 bases not matched to a gene. The length of the CDR3 is 16 residues. The CDR3, as DNA: TGTGCCAGCAGTAGACCGGGACAGGGGGCGAGTAATGAGCAGTTCTTC. Amino acids: CASSRPGQGASNEQFF.

The J gene is TRBJ2-5, the V gene TRBV20-1, with 7 nucleotides matching TRBD1. This CDR3 comprises 13 residues. In germline, CDR1 is DFQATT, CDR2 SNEGSKA (reference sequence). The CDR3 nucleotides are TGCAGCCCTAAAACGACAGGGAAAGAGACCCAGTACTTC. This codes for CSPKTTGKETQYF.

This clonotype was counted between two and nine times. V gene TRBV20-1 combines with J gene TRBJ1-4, with 10 nucleotides matching TRBD1. The ends lost 6 bases at V and 8 bases at J; junction bases unmatched: 9. The CDR3 consists of 14 residues. Per the germline V gene, CDR1 is DFQATT and CDR2 is SNEGSKA (reference sequence). CDR3 protein: CSASSGQGDEKLFF. The CDR3 bases are TGCAGTGCGTCTTCCGGACAGGGGGACGAAAAACTGTTTTTT.

The gene calls are TRBV4-3 and TRBJ1-6; tentatively, D is TRBD1 (6 bases). Trimming took off 0 bases at V and 8 bases at J, with 14 bases between the two ends. The CDR3 is made up of 16 amino acids. Germline CDR1 and CDR2: LGHNA and YSLEER. The CDR3 here is CASSQDKTTGYSPLHF. The CDR3 region has the DNA TGCGCCAGCAGCCAAGATAAAACTACAGGGTATTCACCCCTCCACTTT.